This T cell receptor (beta chain) was retrieved from a study of cytomegalovirus exposure and HLA in healthy donors. The study ran its PCR with 60 Vbeta and 13 Jbeta primers. Here immunoSEQ multiplex PCR was the method, and the copy in TCRdb shows in-frame clones only, minus some. The sample table sets out more than 30,000 clones. Concerning this clone: The antigen remains unidentified.

Findings and limits, study-wide: The study carried out a later analysis of TCR beta sequences. It associated some 17,000 of them with specific HLA alleles at a false discovery rate of 0.05.

This CDR3 spans 14 amino acids. The V gene end was trimmed by 9 bases and the J gene end by 5 bases; junction bases not matched to a gene: 7. Germline loops: CDR1 KGHSH, CDR2 LQKENI. The chain has TRBV18 and TRBJ1-6; 7 bases match TRBD1. Source material: PBMCs. The clonotype originates from a man aged 40-49 years in good health and CMV-seropositive. The CDR3 DNA reads TGTGCCAGTCGCGGGACAGATAATAATTCACCCCTCCACTTT. Protein: CASRGTDNNSPLHF.